The clone carrying this TCR beta chain was seen repeatedly, ten times or more. The sample is drawn from a study of T cells after yellow fever vaccination. The CDR3 is made up of 16 amino acids. TCRdb ran MiXCR on the 5' RACE reads and lists one entry per CDR3 protein. The repertoire consists of tens of thousands of distinct CDR3 sequences, with roughly 7% occurring once and the leading ten covering approximately 29%. The chain carries TRBV21-1 and TRBJ1-4. TRBV21-1 is noted as a pseudogene. This TCR was recovered from a young man who received the YFV17D yellow fever vaccine. Sequencing used CD8+ T cells sorted from PBMCs, obtained more than 8 days after the first yellow fever vaccination. The DNA for the CDR3 is TGTGCCAGCAGCCGTCCGACACCCTCGTGGGGTGAAAAACTGTTTTTT. Its translation is CASSRPTPSWGEKLFF.